This T cell receptor (beta chain) came from a study of cytomegalovirus exposure and HLA in healthy donors. Sequenced by immunoSEQ multiplex PCR; TCRdb stores in-frame clones only, minus some. The sample lists about 330,000 clones, about nine tenths occurring once. V trimming: 7 bases; J trimming: 0 bases; junction bases outside the gene matches: 6. The CDR3 runs to 14 residues. The germline V gene encodes CDR1 SQVTM and CDR2 ANQGSEA. This receptor was taken from a woman aged 30 to 39 in good health and CMV-seropositive. The rearrangement links TRBV29-1 to TRBJ2-1, with TRBD2 matching over 7 bases. Specimen: PBMCs. This chain's CDR3 is CSALAESSYNEQFF. The CDR3, as DNA: TGCAGCGCGCTAGCGGAAAGCTCCTACAATGAGCAGTTCTTC.